A single sample is the source of the 10 T cell receptor beta chains below, sequenced in a study of CD8 T cells in ankylosing spondylitis. Study observations and caveats: What appeared characteristic of ankylosing spondylitis blood was a TCR beta motif of fewer than ten highly homologous variants.

The antigens these receptors bind are not known. TCRdb ran MiXCR on the 5' RACE reads and lists one entry per CDR3 protein. This sample carries a few hundred thousand distinct CDR3 sequences, around 17% of them seen once, and the ten largest clones take approximately 40%. Sample: blood, either unsorted or a sorted T cell fraction (not recorded which). The receptor source for this set is a male donor with ankylosing spondylitis.

The rearrangement uses TRBV7-9 and TRBJ2-5; D may be TRBD2 (5 bases). CDR1 and CDR2 (germline): SEHNR, FQNEAQ (reference sequence). V was clipped by 5 bases and J by 1 base, with 11 bases between them. The CDR3 loop spans 14 amino acids. CDR3 protein: CASSRVRGQETQYF. CDR3 nucleotide sequence: TGTGCCAGCAGCCGAGTTCGGGGCCAAGAGACCCAGTACTTC.

This clonotype appeared many times. V and J are TRBV30 and TRBJ1-5; D call uncertain. Trimming left V 1 base short and J 4 bases short, with 14 bases between. The CDR3 extends over 15 amino acids. The germline gives CDR1 GTSNPN, CDR2 SVGIG (reference sequence). The CDR3, as DNA: TGTGCCTGGAGTGAGAACCTACAGAGTAATCAGCCCCAGCATTTT. It encodes CAWSENLQSNQPQHF.

This rearrangement joins TRBV7-9 to TRBJ1-5, with TRBD1 matching 9 bases. V dropped 5 bases and J dropped 6; count of bases not matched to a gene: 14. CDR1 is SEHNR, CDR2 FQNEAQ, per germline (reference sequence). The CDR3 spans 17 residues. The chain's CDR3 is CASSQQGAGREAQPQHF. CDR3 nucleotide sequence: TGTGCCAGCAGCCAACAGGGGGCTGGGCGGGAGGCTCAGCCCCAGCATTTT.

The chain uses TRBV4-3 and TRBJ2-1; 11 nucleotides align to TRBD2. This CDR3 spans 15 amino acids. V trimming: 0 bases; J trimming: 9 bases; junction bases outside the gene matches: 4. Germline loops: CDR1 LGHNA, CDR2 YSLEER. DNA for the CDR3: TGCGCCAGCAGCCAAGATCGGCTAGCGGGAGGTGAGCAGTTCTTC. It is translated as CASSQDRLAGGEQFF.

The chain uses TRBV6-1 and TRBJ2-5; D is possibly TRBD2 (7 bases). V gave up 0 bases and J gave up 5 bases, with 10 bases separating them. The CDR3 totals 14 residues. Germline assignment: CDR1 MNHNS and CDR2 SASEGT. The CDR3 spells CASSEAGGLETQYF. CDR3 nucleotide sequence: TGTGCCAGCAGTGAAGCGGGGGGGCTCGAGACCCAGTACTTC.

Here the CDR3 reads CASSEWRGFSDTQYF. The CDR3 DNA is TGTGCCAGCAGTGAATGGCGCGGGTTCTCAGATACGCAGTATTTT. V is TRBV2 and J is TRBJ2-3; TRBD2 might be the D (5 bases). CDR1 is SNHLY, CDR2 FYNNEI, per germline. The CDR3 length is 15 residues. Deletions cut 2 bases from V and 4 bases from J, with 13 bases between.

V usage is TRBV6-2 or TRBV6-3 and J usage is TRBJ2-7; the D is unclear. Trimming cost V 6 bases and J 2 bases, with 8 bases left between them. Looked up from germline, CDR1 is MNHEY and CDR2 is SVGEGT. The CDR3 is 12 residues long. The CDR3 here is CASRSVPYEQYF. The CDR3 region has the DNA TGTGCCAGCAGATCAGTCCCCTACGAGCAGTACTTC.

The chain carries TRBV4-1 and TRBJ1-2; D is unresolved. The germline CDR1 and CDR2 sequences are MGHRA and YSYEKL. With 0 bases removed from V and 5 bases from J, the gap between germline ends came to 10 bases. The CDR3 consists of 14 residues. CDR3 sequence (DNA): TGCGCCAGCAGCCAAGAAGTCGGGTTTTATGGCTACACCTTC. Protein product: CASSQEVGFYGYTF.

This clonotype has more than one count but fewer than ten. The chain employs TRBV4-3 and TRBJ2-1; TRBD1 matches 8 bases. The CDR3 totals 16 residues. Per the germline V gene, CDR1 is LGHNA and CDR2 is YSLEER. V was clipped by 0 bases and J by 3 bases; unmatched bases: 4. The CDR3 region is CASSQDGDRFYNEQFF. The DNA for the CDR3 is TGCGCCAGCAGCCAAGACGGGGACAGGTTCTACAATGAGCAGTTCTTC.

In its sample, this clonotype was seen a few times. The genes are TRBV20-1 and TRBJ2-1, with TRBD2 identical over 9 bases. Germline lookup yields CDR1 DFQATT and CDR2 SNEGSKA (reference sequence). V gave up 2 bases and J gave up 9 bases; unmatched junction bases: 8. The CDR3 consists of 14 residues. For the CDR3, the DNA is TGCAGTGCTAGACAGTTAGCGGGAGAGCTTGAGCAGTTCTTC. It encodes CSARQLAGELEQFF.